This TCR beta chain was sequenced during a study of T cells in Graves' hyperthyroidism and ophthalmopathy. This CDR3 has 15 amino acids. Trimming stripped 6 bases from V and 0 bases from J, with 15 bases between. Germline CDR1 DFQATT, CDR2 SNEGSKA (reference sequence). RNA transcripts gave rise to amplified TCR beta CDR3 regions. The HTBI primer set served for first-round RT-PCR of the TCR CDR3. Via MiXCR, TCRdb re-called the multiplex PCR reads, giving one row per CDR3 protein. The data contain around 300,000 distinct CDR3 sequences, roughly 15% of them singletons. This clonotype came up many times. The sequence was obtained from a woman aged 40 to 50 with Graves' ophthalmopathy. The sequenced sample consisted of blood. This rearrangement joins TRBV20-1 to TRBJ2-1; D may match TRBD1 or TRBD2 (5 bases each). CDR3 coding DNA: TGCAGTGCGAGTGTCCCGGGGCACTCCTACAATGAGCAGTTCTTC. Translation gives CSASVPGHSYNEQFF.